The present T cell receptor beta chain was sequenced within a study of CD8+ T cells in alopecia areata. The overall study: Oral tofacitinib, 5 to 10 mg twice daily, was given in an open-label trial.

Sequencing templates came from extracted RNA that was reverse transcribed into cDNA. The assay was immunoSEQ multiplex PCR, and TCRdb's table has in-frame clones only and misses some. The sample yields 150,000 to 200,000 clones, 59% seen once. As for this clone: The antigen is not known.

Whole-study findings and limits: Scalp sample sequencing also detects resident alphabeta T cells of normal skin.

The ends were cut back, 5 bases at V and 0 bases at J, with 20 bases in the middle. The CDR3 is made up of 18 amino acids. Germline CDR1 is SGHTA and CDR2 is FQGNSA. The genes are TRBV7-2 and TRBJ2-4, with D unresolved. The TCR comes from a human donor with alopecia areata. Sequenced here: CD4+ T cells sorted from blood, sampled at week 0. CDR3: CASSTGVGLTSAKNIQYF. The CDR3 DNA reads as TGTGCCAGCAGCACTGGGGTTGGTTTAACTTCAGCCAAAAACATTCAGTACTTC.